The clone carrying this T cell receptor (beta chain) was counted only a few times. Its antigen is unidentified. This record belongs to a study of identical twins. General study points: A lower insertion count was a feature of abundant cord blood beta clonotypes, with no such feature in memory repertoires. Out-of-frame sharing of TCR alpha in monozygotic twins was underestimated by models.

J gave up 0 bases and V 5 bases, and 11 bases lay outside the gene matches. There are 19 residues in the CDR3. Germline CDR1 SGHRS, CDR2 YFSETQ. A universal primer site was created by template switching, with the cDNA bearing unique molecular identifiers. TCRdb passed the 5' RACE reads through MiXCR, listing each CDR3 protein once. The sample holds about 530,000 distinct CDR3 sequences, around 24% seen once. All donors were healthy, and all were Caucasian. The sample was also linked to a second study, of yellow fever vaccine responses in identical twins.

Sequencing was done on a sample of CD4+ T cells sorted from blood. The chain links TRBV5-1 to TRBJ2-1; the match to TRBD2 covers 13 bases. The clonotype originates from a woman aged 18 to 35 in good health. In nucleotides, the CDR3 is TGCGCCAGCAGTCAGGGGACTAGCGGGACTTACTTCTCCTACAATGAGCAGTTCTTC. It translates to CASSQGTSGTYFSYNEQFF.